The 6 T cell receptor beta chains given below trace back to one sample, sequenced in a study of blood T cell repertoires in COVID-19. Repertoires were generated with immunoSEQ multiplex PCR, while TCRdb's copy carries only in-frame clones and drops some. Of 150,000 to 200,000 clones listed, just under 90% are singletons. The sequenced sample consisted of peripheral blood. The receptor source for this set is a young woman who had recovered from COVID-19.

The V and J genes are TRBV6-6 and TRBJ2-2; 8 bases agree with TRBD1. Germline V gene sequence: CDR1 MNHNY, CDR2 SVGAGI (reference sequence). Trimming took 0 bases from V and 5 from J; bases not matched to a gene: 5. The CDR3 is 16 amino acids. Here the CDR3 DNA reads TGTGCCAGCAGTTACTCTCAGGGGGCATGGACCGGGGAGCTGTTTTTT. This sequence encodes CASSYSQGAWTGELFF.

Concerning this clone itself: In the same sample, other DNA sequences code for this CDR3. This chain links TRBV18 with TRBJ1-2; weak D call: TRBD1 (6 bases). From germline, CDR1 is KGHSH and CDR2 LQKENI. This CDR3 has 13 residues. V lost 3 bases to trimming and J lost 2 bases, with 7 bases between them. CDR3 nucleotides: TGTGCCAGCTCACCCGACAGGAACTATGGCTACACCTTC. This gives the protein CASSPDRNYGYTF.

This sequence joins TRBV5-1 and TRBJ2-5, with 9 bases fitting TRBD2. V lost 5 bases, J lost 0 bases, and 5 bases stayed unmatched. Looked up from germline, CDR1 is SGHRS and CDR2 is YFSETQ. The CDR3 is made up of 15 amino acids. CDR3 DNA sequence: TGCGCCAGCAGTCACAGCGGGGGGTACCAAGAGACCCAGTACTTC. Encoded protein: CASSHSGGYQETQYF.

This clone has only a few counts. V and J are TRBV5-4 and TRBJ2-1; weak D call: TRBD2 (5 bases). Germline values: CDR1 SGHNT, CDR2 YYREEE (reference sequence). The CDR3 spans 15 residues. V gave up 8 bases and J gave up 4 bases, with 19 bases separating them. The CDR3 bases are TGTGCCAGTCAAACCCGGGGATCTTCTTACAATGAGCAGTTCTTC. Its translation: CASQTRGSSYNEQFF.

The CDR3, as DNA: TGTGCCAGCAGTCCCTCCATGGGGGGCTACGAGCAGTACGTC. Amino acids: CASSPSMGGYEQYV. The chain has TRBV28 and TRBJ2-7, with D possibly matching TRBD2 (6 bases). V shed 5 bases and J shed 3 bases, with 14 bases lying between them. Per the germline V gene, CDR1 is MDHEN and CDR2 is SYDVKM. This CDR3 is 14 amino acids long.

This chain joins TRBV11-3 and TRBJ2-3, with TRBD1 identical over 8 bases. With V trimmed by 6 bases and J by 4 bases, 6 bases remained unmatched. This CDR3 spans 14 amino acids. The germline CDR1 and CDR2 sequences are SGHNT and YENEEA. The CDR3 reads CASSDRGSPDTQYF. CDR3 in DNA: TGTGCCAGCAGTGACAGGGGTAGCCCAGATACGCAGTATTTT. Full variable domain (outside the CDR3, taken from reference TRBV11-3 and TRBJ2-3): EAGVVQSPRYKIIEKKQPVAFWCNPISGHNTLYWYLQNLGQGPELLIRYENEEAVDDSQLPKDRFSAERLKGVDSTLKIQPAELGDSAVYLCASSDRGSPDTQYFGPGTRLTVL.